The clone carrying this T cell receptor beta chain was counted a few times. Its antigen is undetermined. The data belong to a study of cytomegalovirus exposure and HLA in healthy donors. Primers for the PCR totalled 60 Vbeta and 13 Jbeta. The data were produced by immunoSEQ multiplex PCR, yet TCRdb's version contains in-frame clones alone and is incomplete. The sample yields some 96,000 clones, 50% to 80% seen once. Trimming shortened V by 0 bases and J by 1 base, and 7 bases separated the two germline ends. Germline V gene data show CDR1 as SGHRS and CDR2 as YFSETQ. The CDR3 totals 14 residues. General study results and limits: Previously analyzed data showed that most TCR beta V segments were productive at a frequency of about 90% or about 30%. A few V segments could not be told apart, such as TRBV6-2 and TRBV6-3, and were left out. Reports indicated that the classifier achieved high specificity and sensitivity in diagnosing cytomegalovirus status. There were reportedly fewer N-insertions in an Asian-associated ancestry cluster than the approximately 630-donor mean, in a later analysis.

Source material: PBMCs. This clonotype was obtained from a man aged 55-75 years in good health and CMV-seronegative. The chain couples TRBV5-1 to TRBJ1-1, with unresolved D. The CDR3 DNA is TGCGCCAGCAGCTTGGAGCCGGGGAACACTGAAGCTTTCTTT. As protein: CASSLEPGNTEAFF.